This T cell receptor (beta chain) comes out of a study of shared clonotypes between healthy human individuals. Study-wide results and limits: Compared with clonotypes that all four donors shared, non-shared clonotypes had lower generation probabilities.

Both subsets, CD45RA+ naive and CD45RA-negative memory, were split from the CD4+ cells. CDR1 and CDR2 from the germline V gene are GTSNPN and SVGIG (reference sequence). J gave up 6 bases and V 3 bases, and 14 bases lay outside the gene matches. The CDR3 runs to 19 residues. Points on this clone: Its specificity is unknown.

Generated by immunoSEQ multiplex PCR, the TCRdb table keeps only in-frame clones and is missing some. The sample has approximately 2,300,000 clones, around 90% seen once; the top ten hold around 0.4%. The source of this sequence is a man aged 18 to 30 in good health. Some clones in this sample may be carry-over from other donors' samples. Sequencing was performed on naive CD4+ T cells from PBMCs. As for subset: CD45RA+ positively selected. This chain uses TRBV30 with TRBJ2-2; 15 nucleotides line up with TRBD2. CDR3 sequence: CAWSPWTSGRARRAGELFF. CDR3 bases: TGTGCCTGGAGCCCGTGGACTAGCGGGAGGGCTCGCAGAGCCGGGGAGCTGTTTTTT.